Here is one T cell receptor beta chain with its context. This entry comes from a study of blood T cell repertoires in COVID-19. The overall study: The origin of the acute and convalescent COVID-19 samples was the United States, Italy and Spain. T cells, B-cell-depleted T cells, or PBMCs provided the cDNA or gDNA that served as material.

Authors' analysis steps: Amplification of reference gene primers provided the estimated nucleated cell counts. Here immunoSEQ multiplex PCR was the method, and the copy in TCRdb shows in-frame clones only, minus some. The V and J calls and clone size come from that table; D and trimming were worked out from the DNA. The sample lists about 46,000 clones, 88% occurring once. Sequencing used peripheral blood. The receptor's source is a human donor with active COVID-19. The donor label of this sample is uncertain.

CDR3 in amino acids: CASSLGQTKNTEAFF. The CDR3 DNA sequence: TGTGCCAGCAGCTTAGGACAGACGAAGAACACTGAAGCTTTCTTT. The chain recombines TRBV7-8 with TRBJ1-1; TRBD1 might be the D (5 bases). V lost 1 base to trimming and J lost 1 base, with 10 bases between them. The CDR3 runs 15 residues. CDR1 SGHVS and CDR2 FQNEAQ come from the germline V gene. Based on the CDR3 plus reference TRBV7-8 and TRBJ1-1, the full variable domain is GAGVSQSPRYKVAKRGQDVALRCDPISGHVSLFWYQQALGQGPEFLTYFQNEAQLDKSGLPSDRFFAERPEGSVSTLKIQRTQQEDSAVYLCASSLGQTKNTEAFFGQGTRLTVV.